This is a list of T cell receptor beta chains from one sample in a study of identical twins. TCRdb reanalysed the 5' RACE reads using MiXCR and keeps one entry per CDR3 protein. The sample contains just over 500,000 distinct CDR3 sequences, less than 25% of which appear only once. The same sample was also studied in work on T cells expressing NK-cell markers.

The sequenced material came from CD4+ T cells sorted from blood. The source is a woman between 18 and 30 years old in good health. The CDR3 runs from the conserved cysteine through the conserved F or W. A D gene is named only where the DNA matches it firmly. The size entry is marked missing in some rows and otherwise reads once, few, many or a size class.

J gene,clone size,V gene,D gene,CDR3 DNA,CDR3 protein
TRBJ2-7,few,TRBV20-1,TRBD2,TGCAGTGCTAGACGGGGGGTCGACGAGCAGTACTTC,CSARRGVDEQYF
TRBJ1-1,-,TRBV20-1,TRBD1,TGCAGTGCTAGTCGCAGGGGGCACACTGAAGCTTTCTTT,CSASRRGHTEAFF
TRBJ1-1,-,TRBV20-1,-,TGCAGTGCTACCAAGCAGATGAACACTGAAGCTTTCTTT,CSATKQMNTEAFF
TRBJ2-5,-,TRBV20-1,-,TGCAGTGCTAGTATCAGGGCGGGGGAGACCCAGTACTTC,CSASIRAGETQYF
TRBJ2-5,few,TRBV12-3/TRBV12-4,TRBD1,TGTGCCAGCAGTTCGCGTACAGGGGGCGAAGAGACCCAGTACTTC,CASSSRTGGEETQYF
TRBJ2-7,few,TRBV6-6,TRBD1,TGTGCCAGCAGTTACGACAGGGCAGGAGAGCAGTACTTC,CASSYDRAGEQYF
TRBJ1-1,few,TRBV6-5,TRBD1,TGTGCCAGCAGTTACCGTGGACAGGGGGGCACTGAAGCTTTCTTT,CASSYRGQGGTEAFF
TRBJ2-2,-,TRBV20-1,-,TGCAGTGCTAGCGATCGCGTAACCGGGGAGCTGTTTTTT,CSASDRVTGELFF
TRBJ1-1,-,TRBV5-6,TRBD1,TGTGCCAGCAGCTCCGGGACAGCTATGAACACTGAAGCTTTCTTT,CASSSGTAMNTEAFF
TRBJ1-5,few,TRBV20-1,-,TGCAGTGCTAGTGAAGGGTTTGGTCAGCCCCAGCATTTT,CSASEGFGQPQHF
TRBJ2-1,-,TRBV7-3,-,TGTGCCAGCAGCTTAAGGCAGGGGGGAGGGGGTTCCTACAATGAGCAGTTCTTC,CASSLRQGGGGSYNEQFF
TRBJ2-2,few,TRBV7-2,-,TGTGCCAGCAGCCGATCTAGAAACACCGGGGAGCTGTTTTTT,CASSRSRNTGELFF
TRBJ2-3,-,TRBV18,-,TGTGCCAGCTCACCACCGATGACAGATACGCAGTATTTT,CASSPPMTDTQYF
TRBJ1-5,-,TRBV7-9,-,TGTGCCAGCAGCCTCCTAAGTCAGCCCCAGCATTTT,CASSLLSQPQHF
TRBJ2-7,few,TRBV15,-,TGTGCCACCAGTCAGAGTGTGGGGTGGAACTACGAGCAGTACTTC,CATSQSVGWNYEQYF
TRBJ2-3,once,TRBV25-1,TRBD2,TGTGCCAGCAGTGAATTTCGGCTAGCGGCAGATACGCAGTATTTT,CASSEFRLAADTQYF
TRBJ1-2,-,TRBV6-5,TRBD1,TGTGCCAGCAGTTACCTCCGGGACAGGGGAGGCTACACCTTC,CASSYLRDRGGYTF
TRBJ2-1,few,TRBV21-1,-,TGTGCCAGCAGCAATCCACATTACAATGAGCAGTTCTTC,CASSNPHYNEQFF
TRBJ2-7,many,TRBV12-3/TRBV12-4,-,TGTGCCAGCAGTCCCTCAACTGCCGCCGGGCCCTACGAGCAGTACTTC,CASSPSTAAGPYEQYF
TRBJ2-3,many,TRBV20-1,-,TGCAGTGCTGCTTCAGGAGTTCCAGATACGCAGTATTTT,CSAASGVPDTQYF
TRBJ2-1,-,TRBV7-8,TRBD1,TGTGCCAGCAGCTACCGGGACAGACCCTACAATGAGCAGTTCTTC,CASSYRDRPYNEQFF
TRBJ2-7,-,TRBV12-3/TRBV12-4,-,TGTGCCAGCAGTCCCCCGGTCGATACCTACGAGCAGTACTTC,CASSPPVDTYEQYF
TRBJ2-5,-,TRBV27,TRBD2,TGTGCCAGCAGTTTATCCCTGGCGGGAGTGGAGACCCAGTACTTC,CASSLSLAGVETQYF
TRBJ2-5,-,TRBV29-1,-,TGCAGCGCCCTAGGTCGCGGAGCCCAAGAGACCCAGTACTTC,CSALGRGAQETQYF
TRBJ2-7,-,TRBV28,-,TGTGCCAGCAGTTATAGTTGGGCAGAACCTTCCTACGAGCAGTACTTC,CASSYSWAEPSYEQYF
TRBJ1-1,few,TRBV5-6,-,TGTGCCAGCAGCTTGGAGAACAGGAACACTGAAGCTTTCTTT,CASSLENRNTEAFF
TRBJ2-7,many,TRBV5-1,-,TGCGCCAGCAGCTTCCGGGACGACGAGCAGTACTTC,CASSFRDDEQYF
TRBJ2-1,-,TRBV20-1,TRBD1,TGCAGTGCCCCACCGGGACAGGGGTACAATGAGCAGTTCTTC,CSAPPGQGYNEQFF
TRBJ2-7,few,TRBV7-2,-,TGTGCCAGCAGCCTTTACGGAACCGCGGGTGAGCAGTACTTC,CASSLYGTAGEQYF
TRBJ2-5,few,TRBV25-1,-,TGTGCCAGCAGTGGCCCATGGACGGGACAAGAGACCCAGTACTTC,CASSGPWTGQETQYF
TRBJ1-1,-,TRBV12-3/TRBV12-4,-,TGTGCCAGCAGGCTCCAGGGGAGCACTGAAGCTTTCTTT,CASRLQGSTEAFF
TRBJ2-1,-,TRBV7-8,-,TGTGCCACCTCCGGACCCTATTACAATGAGCAGTTCTTC,CATSGPYYNEQFF
TRBJ2-7,few,TRBV12-3/TRBV12-4,-,TGTGCCAGCAGTTTATCCCTCCCCCGGGTGGGCGAGCAGTACTTC,CASSLSLPRVGEQYF
TRBJ2-3,-,TRBV4-3,TRBD2,TGCGCCAGCAGCCAAGGGTTACTAGCGGGAGAAGCAGATACGCAGTATTTT,CASSQGLLAGEADTQYF
TRBJ1-6,-,TRBV7-9,-,TGTGCCAGCAGTCCCGGGACGTGGGATTCACCCCTCCACTTT,CASSPGTWDSPLHF
TRBJ2-7,few,TRBV7-2,-,TGTGCCAGCAGCCCAGACAGGACAAGACCCTACGAGCAGTACTTC,CASSPDRTRPYEQYF
TRBJ2-7,many,TRBV12-3/TRBV12-4,-,TGTGCCAGCAAGACGGGGTCCACCTACGAGCAGTACTTC,CASKTGSTYEQYF
TRBJ2-2,few,TRBV20-1,-,TGCAGTGCTAGGGCCGCCGGGGAGCTGTTTTTT,CSARAAGELFF
TRBJ2-7,few,TRBV20-1,-,TGCAGTGCTAGACAGGGGCAGGAGCAGTACTTC,CSARQGQEQYF
TRBJ2-1,few,TRBV12-3/TRBV12-4,TRBD2,TGTGCCAGCAGTAAGCGGGAGGGATATGAGCAGTTCTTC,CASSKREGYEQFF